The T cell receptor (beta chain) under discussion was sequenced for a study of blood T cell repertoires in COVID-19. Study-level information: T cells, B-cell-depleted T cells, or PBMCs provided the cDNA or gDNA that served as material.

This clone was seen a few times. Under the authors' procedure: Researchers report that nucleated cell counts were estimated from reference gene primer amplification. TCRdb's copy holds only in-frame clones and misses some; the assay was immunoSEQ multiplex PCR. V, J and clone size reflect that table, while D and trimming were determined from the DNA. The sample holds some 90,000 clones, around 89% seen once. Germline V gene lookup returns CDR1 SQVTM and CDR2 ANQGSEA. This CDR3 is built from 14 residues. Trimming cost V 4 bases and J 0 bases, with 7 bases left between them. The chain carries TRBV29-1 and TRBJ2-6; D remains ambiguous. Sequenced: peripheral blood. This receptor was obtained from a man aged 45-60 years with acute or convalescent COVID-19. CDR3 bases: TGCAGCGTTGCCTCGGTCTCTGGGGCCAACGTCCTGACTTTC. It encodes CSVASVSGANVLTF.